The source of this T cell receptor (beta chain) is a study of blood T cell repertoires in COVID-19. Turning to the study itself: COVID-19 samples from acute and convalescent phases originated in the United States, Italy and Spain. Sources were T cells, B-cell-depleted T cells, or PBMCs; the material itself was cDNA or gDNA.

Per the authors' pipeline: Reference gene primer amplification gave estimated nucleated cell counts. Measured with immunoSEQ multiplex PCR; TCRdb has only the in-frame clones, and not every one. V, J and clone size derive from that table, while D and trimming were established from the DNA sequence. The top ten hold 3% of the sample, which has about 250,000 clones, 70% to 90% seen once. V shed 1 base, J shed 9 bases, and the junction held 14 bases outside the gene matches. The CDR3 consists of 17 residues. Germline V gives CDR1 SEHNR, CDR2 FQNEAQ (reference sequence). The genes are TRBV7-9 and TRBJ2-1, with TRBD1 identical over 8 bases. The TCR was taken from a man younger than 35 with active or convalescent COVID-19. The sequenced material came from peripheral blood. CDR3 nucleotides: TGTGCCAGCAGCTTAGTAGGAGGACAGGGTATAAACTTTGAGCAGTTCTTC. This codes for CASSLVGGQGINFEQFF.